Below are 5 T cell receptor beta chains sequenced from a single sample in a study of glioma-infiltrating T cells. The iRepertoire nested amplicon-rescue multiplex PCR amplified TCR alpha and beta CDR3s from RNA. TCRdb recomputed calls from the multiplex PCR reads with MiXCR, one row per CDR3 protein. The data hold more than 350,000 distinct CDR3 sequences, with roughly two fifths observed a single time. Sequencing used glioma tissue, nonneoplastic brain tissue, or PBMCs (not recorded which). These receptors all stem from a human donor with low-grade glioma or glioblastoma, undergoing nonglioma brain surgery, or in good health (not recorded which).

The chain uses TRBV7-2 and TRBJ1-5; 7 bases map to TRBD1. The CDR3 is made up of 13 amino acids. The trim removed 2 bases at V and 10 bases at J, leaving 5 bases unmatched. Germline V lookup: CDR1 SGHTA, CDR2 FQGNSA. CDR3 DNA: TGTGCCAGCAGCTTACGACAGGGCCGTCCCCAGCATTTT. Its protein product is CASSLRQGRPQHF.

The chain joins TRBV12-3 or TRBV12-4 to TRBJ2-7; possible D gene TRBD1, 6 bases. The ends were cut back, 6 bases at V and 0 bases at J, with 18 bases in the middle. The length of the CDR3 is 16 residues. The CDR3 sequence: CASSLRDRRYSYEQYF. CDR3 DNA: TGTGCCAGCAGCCTCCGAGACAGGCGTTACTCCTACGAGCAGTACTTC.

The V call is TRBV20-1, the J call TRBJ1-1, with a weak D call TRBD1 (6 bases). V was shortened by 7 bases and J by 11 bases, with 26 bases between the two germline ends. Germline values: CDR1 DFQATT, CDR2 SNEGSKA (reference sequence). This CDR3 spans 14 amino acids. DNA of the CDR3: TGCAGTGTTAGGTGGCTGGGGGCTTTAGACGAGGCTTTCTTT. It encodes CSVRWLGALDEAFF.

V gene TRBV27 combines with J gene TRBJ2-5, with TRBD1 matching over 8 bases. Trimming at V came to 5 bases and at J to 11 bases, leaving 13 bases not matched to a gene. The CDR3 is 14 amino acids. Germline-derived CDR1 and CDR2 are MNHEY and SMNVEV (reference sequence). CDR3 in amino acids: CASSPTTGAGEQYF. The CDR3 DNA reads TGTGCCAGCAGTCCTACGACAGGGGCGGGTGAGCAGTACTTC.

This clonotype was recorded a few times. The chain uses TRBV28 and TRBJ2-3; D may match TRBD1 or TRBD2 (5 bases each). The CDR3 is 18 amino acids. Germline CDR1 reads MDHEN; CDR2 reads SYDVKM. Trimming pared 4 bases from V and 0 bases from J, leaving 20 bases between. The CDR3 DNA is TGTGCCAGCAGTTCTTACATCGTGGGACCCATGAGCACAGATACGCAGTATTTT. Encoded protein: CASSSYIVGPMSTDTQYF.